The 8 T cell receptor beta chains listed next were all sequenced from one sample in a study of metastatic and nonmetastatic thyroid tumors. With MiXCR, TCRdb called clones anew from the PCR reads. The data hold approximately 23,000 clones, with 36% observed a single time. The entire patient cohort was treatment-naive prior to thyroid surgery. Sequencing was carried out using blood. These receptors came from a male donor with papillary thyroid cancer or a benign thyroid nodule (not recorded which). Some clones in this sample may be carry-over from other donors' samples.

Only a few counts were recorded for this clone. Here the CDR3 reads CASSERTEAFF. In DNA, the CDR3 is TGTGCCAGCAGTGAACGTACTGAAGCTTTCTTT. The chain joins TRBV25-1 to TRBJ1-1; D is uncertain. Trimming cost V 2 bases and J 5 bases, with 3 bases left between them. Germline values: CDR1 MGHDK, CDR2 SYGVNS. The CDR3 runs to 11 residues.

This clone was seen once. The chain joins TRBV5-1 to TRBJ2-1, with TRBD1 matching 12 bases. The germline gives CDR1 SGHRS, CDR2 YFSETQ. Germline trimming cut 3 bases from V and 7 bases from J; bases unmatched to any gene: 5. The CDR3 extends over 15 amino acids. Here the CDR3 DNA reads TGCGCCAGCAGCTGGGGACAGGGGGCGGGGAATGAGCAGTTCTTC. Residues: CASSWGQGAGNEQFF.

This clone occurred many times. This may arise from a read error, as a much more abundant clone is one base away. The chain employs TRBV2 and TRBJ2-7; no firm D call. The CDR3 runs to 13 residues. CDR1 SNHLY and CDR2 FYNNEI come from the germline V gene. CDR3 nucleotides: TGTGCCAGCAGTGAGTGGCTGAGGTACGAGCGGTACTTC. Translation: CASSEWLRYERYF.

This chain links TRBV11-2 with TRBJ2-7, with TRBD2 matching 9 bases. This CDR3 region has 15 residues. Germline CDR1 SGHAT, CDR2 FQNNGV. V was clipped by 2 bases and J by 7 bases; unmatched bases: 9. CDR3 sequence: CASSLLAGGPREQYF. The CDR3 DNA sequence: TGTGCCAGCAGCTTATTGGCGGGAGGGCCTCGGGAGCAGTACTTC.

This chain joins TRBV20-1 and TRBJ2-5, with D perhaps TRBD2 (5 bases). The CDR3 consists of 14 residues. Germline V gene sequence: CDR1 DFQATT, CDR2 SNEGSKA (reference sequence). Trimming removed 0 bases at V and 5 bases at J, with 13 bases between. CDR3 region: CSARDYARGETQYF. CDR3 DNA sequence: TGCAGTGCTAGAGATTACGCCAGAGGGGAGACCCAGTACTTC.

This clone was seen ten or more times. V gene TRBV2 combines with J gene TRBJ1-5; 7 bases line up with TRBD1. J was trimmed by 4 bases and V by 5 bases; bases with no gene match: 5. The CDR3 is made up of 14 amino acids. CDR1 is SNHLY and CDR2 is FYNNEI in the germline V gene. This CDR3 is CASSRQGQNQPQHF. CDR3 sequence (DNA): TGTGCCAGCAGTAGACAGGGACAGAATCAGCCCCAGCATTTT.

The rearrangement joins TRBV20-1 to TRBJ2-7, with TRBD1 matching 8 bases. CDR1 and CDR2 (germline): DFQATT, SNEGSKA (reference sequence). V shed 5 bases and J 3 bases; nucleotides not matched to a gene: 3. The CDR3 runs 12 residues. The DNA for the CDR3 is TGCAGTGCTTCAGGGGGCGACTACGAGCAGTACTTC. Its protein product is CSASGGDYEQYF.

This clone was counted a single time. Germline is not matched at one junction end, which may reflect a read error. V and J are TRBV5-1 and TRBJ2-3, with a possible D match to TRBD2 (7 bases). The CDR3 loop spans 13 amino acids. CDR1 and CDR2 from the germline V gene are SGHRS and YFSETQ. The CDR3 DNA sequence: TGCGTCAGCAGCTTGGGGGGGCCAGATACGCAGTATTTT. Translation: CVSSLGGPDTQYF.